This is a list of T cell receptor beta chains from one sample in a study of blood T cell repertoires in COVID-19. Repertoires were generated with immunoSEQ multiplex PCR, while TCRdb's copy carries only in-frame clones and drops some. The data show over 95,000 clones, with about 89% seen just once and under 20% held by the top ten. The sequencing sample was made of peripheral blood. The receptors originated from a human donor with acute or convalescent COVID-19. The donor label of this sample is uncertain. Each CDR3 is given with its conserved first and last residue. D genes are given only for firm matches. For some rows the clone size is stated as once, few or many, or as a class when expanded; others skip it.

V,J,D,size,DNA,CDR3
TRBV28,TRBJ2-1,TRBD1,-,TGTGCCAGCAGTTTAAGAATGGGGACAGGGGGTATGGATGAGCAGTTCTTC,CASSLRMGTGGMDEQFF
TRBV25-1,TRBJ2-7,TRBD1,-,TGTGCCAGCAGTGAATATCTCGGGACAGGGGACCACGAGCAGTACTTC,CASSEYLGTGDHEQYF
TRBV5-4,TRBJ2-1,-,once,TGTGCCAGCAGCCCGGGACTCAATCCCTACAATGAGCAGTTCTTC,CASSPGLNPYNEQFF
TRBV28,TRBJ2-1,-,-,TGTGCCAGCAGTTCCGCCCGATGGAGTTTAGATGAGCAGTTCTTC,CASSSARWSLDEQFF
TRBV12-3/TRBV12-4,TRBJ2-5,TRBD2,once,TGTGCCAGCACCTCCCGGGGGGTTGAGACCCAGTACTTC,CASTSRGVETQYF
TRBV7-2,TRBJ2-5,-,-,TGTGCCAGCAGCTTAGACCCGGACAGACAAGAGACCCAGTACTTC,CASSLDPDRQETQYF
TRBV30,TRBJ1-6,-,-,TGTGCCTGGGGCATCGCGACACCCCTCCACTTT,CAWGIATPLHF
TRBV7-2,TRBJ1-2,TRBD1,-,TGTGCCAGCACCCTTAGACGGGACAGGGTTGGCTACACCTTC,CASTLRRDRVGYTF
TRBV19,TRBJ1-1,-,-,TGTGCCAGTAGTATTAGCAGGGGGAACACTGAAGCTTTCTTT,CASSISRGNTEAFF
TRBV1,TRBJ1-5,-,-,TGCACCAGCAGCCAAGAACTATTGGACAGGGTAAATCAGCCCCAGCATTTT,CTSSQELLDRVNQPQHF
TRBV12-3/TRBV12-4,TRBJ1-1,-,-,TGTGCCAGCAGTCAGGGTGGGAACACTGAAGCTTTCTTT,CASSQGGNTEAFF
TRBV6-2/TRBV6-3,TRBJ2-1,-,-,TGTGCCAGCAGTTACGCTCGTGGAGGGGTTAGGGATGAGCAGTTCTTC,CASSYARGGVRDEQFF
TRBV20-1,TRBJ2-6,-,-,TGCAGTGCTAGTATGCGGCGAGTCTCTGGGGCCAACGTCCTGACTTTC,CSASMRRVSGANVLTF
TRBV18,TRBJ2-5,TRBD1,once,TGTGCCAGCTCACTCCTCCTTGTAGGGACAGGGAGTAGGCAAGAGACCCAGTACTTC,CASSLLLVGTGSRQETQYF
TRBV24-1,TRBJ2-6,-,-,TGTGCCACCAGTGATGGGACATTCACTGGGGCCAACGTCCTGACTTTC,CATSDGTFTGANVLTF
TRBV6-5,TRBJ1-6,-,-,TGTGCCAGCAGTTATCGGAGCTCCTATAATTCACCCCTCCACTTT,CASSYRSSYNSPLHF
TRBV5-1,TRBJ1-2,-,-,TGCGCCAGCAGCTTGGACCCCAATAGCTATGGCTACACCTTC,CASSLDPNSYGYTF
TRBV7-2,TRBJ2-7,-,-,TGTGCCAGCAGCTTATACTACGAGCAGTACTTC,CASSLYYEQYF
TRBV19,TRBJ1-6,-,-,TGTGCCAGTAGACCGCATCTCGGGGGAAGCTCACCCCTCCACTTT,CASRPHLGGSSPLHF
TRBV11-2,TRBJ2-1,-,-,TGTGCCAGCAGCTTAGATTTCGGGAACAATGAGCAGTTCTTC,CASSLDFGNNEQFF
TRBV18,TRBJ1-3,-,few,TGTGCCAGCTCATCTACAGTTAACTCTGGAAACACCATATATTTT,CASSSTVNSGNTIYF
TRBV18,TRBJ1-5,-,-,TGTGCCAGCTCACCACTGGGAGGGTTTGGCAATCAGCCCCAGCATTTT,CASSPLGGFGNQPQHF
TRBV28,TRBJ2-7,-,once,TGTGCCAGCAGGTCAGGGGGGACTTCCTACGAGCAGTACTTC,CASRSGGTSYEQYF
TRBV20-1,TRBJ1-2,-,-,TGCAGTGCTAGTTATGGGGGGGCTAACTATGGCTACACCTTC,CSASYGGANYGYTF